Presented here are 20 T cell receptor beta chains from one specimen sequenced in a study of cytomegalovirus exposure and HLA in healthy donors. The study ran its PCR with 60 Vbeta and 13 Jbeta primers. Sequenced by immunoSEQ multiplex PCR; TCRdb stores in-frame clones only, minus some. This sample has tens of thousands of clones; around 89% occur once, and the top ten carry around 2.3%. The sample comprised PBMCs. The receptors stem from a man between 18 and 35 years old in good health and CMV-seronegative.

V is TRBV5-1 and J is TRBJ2-5; TRBD1 is a possible D gene (5 bases). Germline lookup yields CDR1 SGHRS and CDR2 YFSETQ. The V end lost 4 bases, the J end lost 1 base, and 8 bases lay between the germline ends. The CDR3 totals 13 residues. CDR3 region: CASSSQGQETQYF. The CDR3 nucleotides are TGCGCCAGCAGCAGCCAGGGCCAAGAGACCCAGTACTTC.

The chain is built from TRBV21-1 and TRBJ1-3; the DNA was not used to check the table's D call, TRBD1. TRBV21-1 is labeled a pseudogene. The CDR3 contains 19 residues. This CDR3 is CASSKITDRDTNSGNTIYF. CDR3 bases: TGTGCCAGCAGCAAAATAACGGACAGGGACACCAACTCTGGAAACACCATATATTTT.

The chain recombines TRBV28 with TRBJ2-1, with a possible D match to TRBD1 (6 bases). CDR3 length: 15 residues. V was pared by 5 bases and J by 6 bases, with 17 bases between. CDR1 and CDR2 from the germline V gene are MDHEN and SYDVKM. CDR3 DNA: TGTGCCAGCAGTCTCCTCGGGACAACTACCAATGAGCAGTTCTTC. This encodes CASSLLGTTTNEQFF.

The chain has TRBV6-4 and TRBJ1-6; TRBD1 might be the D (5 bases). Trimming removed 6 bases at V and 10 bases at J, with 16 bases between. CDR1 MRHNA and CDR2 SNTAGT come from the germline V gene. This CDR3 is 14 amino acids long. As DNA, the CDR3 is TGTGCCAGCAGGCGGGATCCGGGGGTCTCACCCCTCCACTTT. Amino acids: CASRRDPGVSPLHF.

With respect to this clone: The junction shows a germline mismatch at one end, possibly a read error. The chain joins TRBV6-1 to TRBJ2-7, with 8 bases identical to TRBD1. CDR1 is MNHNS, CDR2 SASEGT, per germline. The CDR3 sequence is 11 residues long. The DNA for the CDR3 is TGTGCCAGCAGTCCTCGGGACAGGATAAGCTTC. This sequence encodes CASSPRDRISF.

The J gene is TRBJ2-7, the V gene TRBV30; the D gene is possibly TRBD2 (6 bases). V lost 1 base and J lost 1, with 26 bases in between. The CDR3 consists of 19 residues. Germline V lookup: CDR1 GTSNPN, CDR2 SVGIG (reference sequence). The CDR3 here is CAWSDFRRGTGISSYEQYF. The CDR3 DNA sequence: TGTGCCTGGAGTGACTTTCGGCGCGGGACGGGTATTTCGTCCTACGAGCAGTACTTC.

The chain links TRBV6-6 to TRBJ2-7; 11 bases align to TRBD1. The CDR3 is 14 amino acids. V shed 6 bases and J 4 bases; nucleotides not matched to a gene: 5. CDR1 is MNHNY, CDR2 SVGAGI, per germline (reference sequence). The CDR3 nucleotides are TGTGCCAGCAGCTCGGACAGGGGGCATTACGAGCAGTACTTC. Its translation is CASSSDRGHYEQYF.

The chain recombines TRBV5-1 with TRBJ1-4; D may be TRBD1 (6 bases). Germline V CDR1 and CDR2: SGHRS, YFSETQ. Trimming took 6 bases from V and 2 from J, leaving 11 bases between them. This CDR3 has 14 amino acids. The CDR3 sequence is CASNRTVTNEKLFF. CDR3 nucleotide sequence: TGCGCCAGCAACCGGACAGTTACTAATGAAAAACTGTTTTTT.

The V call is TRBV18, the J call TRBJ2-5; weak D call: TRBD2 (6 bases). The J call is uncertain, as TRBJ2-7 better fits the DNA end. The V gene's germline CDR1 is KGHSH and CDR2 LQKENI. The CDR3 loop spans 16 amino acids. The CDR3 nucleotides are TGTGCCAGCTCACCGGCCCCCGGGGGAAGCTCCTACGAGCAGTACTTC. Protein product: CASSPAPGGSSYEQYF.

This rearrangement joins TRBV6-1 to TRBJ2-3; TRBD2 aligns across 7 bases. CDR1 is MNHNS, CDR2 SASEGT, per germline. This CDR3 comprises 11 residues. J gave up 6 bases and V 6 bases, and 0 bases lay outside the gene matches. This CDR3 reads CASRGGDTQYF. CDR3 coding DNA: TGTGCCAGCAGGGGGGGGGATACGCAGTATTTT.

This chain links TRBV6-5 with TRBJ2-1, with a tentative D call TRBD2 (6 bases). The V gene's germline CDR1 is MNHEY and CDR2 SVGAGI. The CDR3 runs 14 residues. The V gene lost 7 bases and the J gene lost 7 bases, with 17 bases spanning the gap. CDR3 loop: CASNDRRAGNEQFF. In nucleotides, the CDR3 is TGTGCCAGCAATGACCGTCGCGCGGGGAATGAGCAGTTCTTC.

The chain carries TRBV18 and TRBJ1-5; possibly TRBD1 for D (5 bases). Trimming took off 2 bases at V and 5 bases at J, with 13 bases between the two ends. Germline CDR1 KGHSH, CDR2 LQKENI. The CDR3 runs 15 residues. CDR3 sequence (DNA): TGTGCCAGCTCACCAGGGGGGGGACCCGATCAGCCCCAGCATTTT. Protein product: CASSPGGGPDQPQHF.

The sample holds one count of this clone. The rearrangement links TRBV6-5 to TRBJ1-6, with D uncertain. Trimming left V 2 bases short and J 7 bases short, with 9 bases between. The length of the CDR3 is 14 residues. Germline V lookup: CDR1 MNHEY, CDR2 SVGAGI. The CDR3 sequence: CASSYSNENSPLHF. Here the CDR3 DNA reads TGTGCCAGCAGTTACAGTAATGAGAATTCACCCCTCCACTTT.

The rearrangement uses TRBV28 and TRBJ2-1; TRBD1 agrees at 10 bases. The CDR3 is made up of 15 amino acids. The V gene's germline CDR1 is MDHEN and CDR2 SYDVKM. The V segment lost 6 bases and the J segment 9 bases; nucleotides outside the gene matches: 11. The CDR3 DNA reads as TGTGCCAGCAGCTTAATAGACAGGGGGCTGGGTGAGCAGTTCTTC. Protein product: CASSLIDRGLGEQFF.

The chain combines TRBV7-9 with TRBJ2-7, with TRBD1 matching 8 bases. Trimming cost V 1 base and J 4 bases; bases outside gene matches: 6. The length of the CDR3 is 15 residues. Germline values: CDR1 SEHNR, CDR2 FQNEAQ (reference sequence). DNA for the CDR3: TGTGCCAGCAGCTTAGGAGACAGGGGTTTGTACGAGCAGTACTTC. Translation: CASSLGDRGLYEQYF.

The rearrangement uses TRBV29-1 and TRBJ2-1, with 11 bases lining up with TRBD2. With 6 bases clipped from V and 5 bases from J, the junction kept 12 bases outside the gene matches. This CDR3 is built from 16 residues. CDR1 and CDR2 from the germline V gene are SQVTM and ANQGSEA. The CDR3 loop is CSVVKIAGGPHNEQFF. The CDR3 DNA sequence: TGCAGCGTCGTAAAAATAGCGGGAGGGCCCCACAATGAGCAGTTCTTC.

This rearrangement joins TRBV7-3 to TRBJ1-1, with D maybe TRBD1 (6 bases). V lost 5 bases and J 4 bases, leaving 11 bases between the germline ends. From germline, CDR1 is SGHTA and CDR2 FQGTGA. The CDR3 consists of 13 residues. The CDR3 loop is CASSPRGGTEAFF. The CDR3 DNA follows: TGTGCCAGCAGCCCCCGAGGGGGCACTGAAGCTTTCTTT.

This rearrangement joins TRBV15 to TRBJ1-5; tentatively, D is TRBD1 (5 bases). CDR1 LNHNV and CDR2 YYDKDF come from the germline V gene (reference sequence). V was shortened by 3 bases and J by 2 bases, with 14 bases between the two germline ends. This CDR3 contains 16 residues. CDR3 sequence (DNA): TGTGCCACCAGCAGCTCGGGGGGGTGGGGCAATCAGCCCCAGCATTTT. This encodes CATSSSGGWGNQPQHF.

The V and J genes are TRBV30 and TRBJ1-3, with D possibly being TRBD1 (6 bases). The CDR3 covers 12 residues. Germline assignment: CDR1 GTSNPN and CDR2 SVGIG (reference sequence). V was cut by 3 bases and J by 8 bases, with 11 bases left in between. CDR3 amino acids: CAWRGGGDTIYF. The CDR3 bases are TGTGCCTGGAGAGGGGGGGGAGACACCATATATTTT.

V gene TRBV11-2 combines with J gene TRBJ2-7, with TRBD2 matching 8 bases. From germline, CDR1 is SGHAT and CDR2 FQNNGV. V gave up 7 bases and J gave up 1 base; unmatched junction bases: 18. There are 18 residues in the CDR3. This chain's CDR3 is CASTPDRYSGKASYEQYF. The CDR3 DNA sequence: TGTGCCAGCACCCCTGATCGGTATAGCGGGAAAGCTTCCTACGAGCAGTACTTC.